The 7 T cell receptor beta chains listed next were all sequenced from one sample in a study of T cell repertoires in cytomegalovirus infection (dated by TCRdb to about 2019). Sequencing instrument: Illumina HiSeq 1500. Using fastp at Q25 and MiXCR, TCRdb reprocessed the public reads and kept productive beta chains. Every entry covers one CDR3 protein and lists the most common genes and DNA from its rows. This sample comprises some 700,000 distinct CDR3 sequences, roughly 33% of them detected only once. The ten largest account for 18% of the sample. The treatment or condition label, read with the paper, signifies: in vitro stimulation with specific CMV peptide epitopes to enrich CMV-specific T cells. No antigen has been assigned to these receptors. Sequencing used cultured PBMCs, obtained from culture after CMV antigen stimulation. The receptors were sampled from a human donor in good health (CMV status not recorded). Some clones in this sample may be carry-over from other donors' samples.

This clonotype was observed a handful of times. The chain is built from TRBV12-3 or TRBV12-4 and TRBJ1-2, with D perhaps TRBD1 (5 bases). The CDR3 has 12 amino acids. V was trimmed by 7 bases and J by 8 bases, leaving 14 bases between them. CDR3 bases: TGTGCCAGCAAGATAGCGGGGGAAGGCTACACCTTC. It specifies CASKIAGEGYTF.

This clonotype turned up a few times. The V gene is TRBV4-2, the J gene TRBJ2-6; D is perhaps TRBD1 (6 bases). This CDR3 is built from 16 residues. CDR1 and CDR2 (germline): LGHNA, YNFKEQ. Trimming took 4 bases from V and 0 from J, leaving 10 bases between them. CDR3 nucleotides: TGTGCCAGCAGCCGGAACAGGGCCTCTGGGGCCAACGTCCTGACTTTC. Translation gives CASSRNRASGANVLTF.

There are many counts of this clonotype. This chain uses TRBV7-2 with TRBJ1-5; the D is unclear. This CDR3 has 16 amino acids. CDR1 is SGHTA, CDR2 FQGNSA, per germline. V was cut by 1 base and J by 2 bases, with 12 bases left in between. The DNA of the CDR3 is TGTGCCAGCAGCTTAGTTGGGTCCCCGGGCAATCAGCCCCAGCATTTT. Protein sequence: CASSLVGSPGNQPQHF. Using reference TRBV7-2 and TRBJ1-5 for the parts outside the CDR3, the full variable domain is GAGVSQSPSNKVTEKGKDVELRCDPISGHTALYWYRQSLGQGLEFLIYFQGNSAPDKSGLPSDRFSAERTGGSVSTLTIQRTQQEDSAVYLCASSLVGSPGNQPQHFGDGTRLSIL.

The chain couples TRBV5-1 to TRBJ1-1; D might be TRBD1 (6 bases). The CDR3 runs to 16 residues. Trimming shortened V by 4 bases and J by 0 bases, and 16 bases separated the two germline ends. The V gene's germline CDR1 is SGHRS and CDR2 YFSETQ. CDR3 amino acids: CASSPRSGVMNTEAFF. CDR3 coding DNA: TGCGCCAGCAGCCCAAGGTCAGGGGTCATGAACACTGAAGCTTTCTTT.

CDR3 protein: CASSFRDRLYDEQFF. The CDR3 DNA sequence: TGCGCCAGCAGCTTCCGGGACAGGCTTTACGATGAGCAGTTCTTC. The rearrangement links TRBV5-1 to TRBJ2-1; 8 bases are shared with TRBD1. Germline trimming cut 2 bases from V and 8 bases from J; bases unmatched to any gene: 9. Germline loops: CDR1 SGHRS, CDR2 YFSETQ. The CDR3 spans 15 residues. Filled out from reference TRBV5-1 and TRBJ2-1, the complete variable domain reads KAGVTQTPRYLIKTRGQQVTLSCSPISGHRSVSWYQQTPGQGLQFLFEYFSETQRNKGNFPGRFSGRQFSNSRSEMNVSTLELGDSALYLCASSFRDRLYDEQFFGPGTRLTVL.

V and J are TRBV7-9 and TRBJ2-7, with 10 positions matching TRBD1. The CDR3 extends over 15 amino acids. Germline CDR1 and CDR2: SEHNR and FQNEAQ (reference sequence). V lost 5 bases and J lost 1; bases outside the gene matches: 5. The CDR3: CASSTRQGASYEQYF. In DNA, the CDR3 is TGTGCCAGCAGCACTCGACAGGGGGCTTCCTACGAGCAGTACTTC.

V gene TRBV27 combines with J gene TRBJ2-7; a weak D match, TRBD1 (5 bases). V lost 5 bases to trimming and J lost 1 base, with 18 bases between them. Per germline, CDR1 MNHEY and CDR2 SMNVEV (reference sequence). The CDR3 is made up of 16 amino acids. The CDR3 DNA reads TGTGCCAGCAGTGTTGGCGCAGGGCGTACTTCCTACGAGCAGTACTTC. This sequence encodes CASSVGAGRTSYEQYF.